This paragraph covers one TCR beta chain sequence. Its cognate antigen is unknown. Germline V gene sequence: CDR1 MDHEN, CDR2 SYDVKM. V was cut by 2 bases and J by 3 bases, with 9 bases left in between. The CDR3 spans 14 residues. Using immunoSEQ multiplex PCR, the repertoire was profiled, and TCRdb retains in-frame clones only, with some absent. The table shows more than 150,000 clones, with 75% to 90% occurring only once. These data are taken from a study of T cell responses to AZD1222 COVID-19 vaccine. Study conclusions and caveats: Unmutated variant regions are reportedly targeted by nearly half of spike-specific TCRs. The study identified only five or six AZD1222 recipients as seropositive at baseline. Following two doses of AZD1222, Spike-specific TCR breadth and depth rose.

Sequenced here: peripheral blood, sampled 28 days after the second AZD1222 dose. This receptor was identified in an adult who received the AZD1222 COVID-19 vaccine. V and J are TRBV28 and TRBJ2-3, with unresolved D. CDR3 sequence (DNA): TGTGCCAGCAGTTTAGTTCAAGAGACAGATACGCAGTATTTT. It encodes CASSLVQETDTQYF.